The 21 T cell receptor beta chains presented below share a single source sample, sequenced in a study of blood T cell repertoires in COVID-19. Clones were read by immunoSEQ multiplex PCR, and TCRdb kept only the in-frame ones, dropping some. Of about 260,000 clones in the sample, approximately 88% are singletons; the top ten hold around 3%. Sample: PBMCs or T cells enriched from blood (not recorded which). These receptors originate from a woman aged 40-49 years who had been exposed to COVID-19.

The gene calls are TRBV28 and TRBJ1-1; D is possibly TRBD1 (5 bases). The V gene's germline CDR1 is MDHEN and CDR2 SYDVKM. The CDR3 has 16 residues. The germline V and J ends were trimmed by 3 bases and 0 bases, with 14 bases remaining between them. CDR3 bases: TGTGCCAGCAGTTTGGGGGGTGGGTCATTGAACACTGAAGCTTTCTTT. Its translation is CASSLGGGSLNTEAFF.

This rearrangement joins TRBV6-5 to TRBJ1-2; D is perhaps TRBD1 (6 bases). Trimming stripped 0 bases from V and 4 bases from J, with 12 bases between. This CDR3 is built from 15 residues. Germline V gene sequence: CDR1 MNHEY, CDR2 SVGAGI. The CDR3 nucleotides read TGTGCCAGCAGTTACTCAGCAGGGGTCGCCTATGGCTACACCTTC. This gives the protein CASSYSAGVAYGYTF.

This chain uses TRBV5-5 with TRBJ2-1, with 9 nucleotides matching TRBD1. Germline V gene data show CDR1 as SGHKS and CDR2 as YYEKEE (reference sequence). The CDR3 consists of 14 residues. V shed 1 base and J 8 bases; nucleotides not matched to a gene: 4. This CDR3 reads CASSLWDRDDEQFF. Written as DNA, the CDR3 is TGTGCCAGCAGCTTGTGGGACAGGGACGATGAGCAGTTCTTC. The whole variable domain, remainder taken from reference TRBV5-5 and TRBJ2-1, is DAGVTQSPTHLIKTRGQQVTLRCSPISGHKSVSWYQQVLGQGPQFIFQYYEKEERGRGNFPDRFSARQFPNYSSELNVNALLLGDSALYLCASSLWDRDDEQFFGPGTRLTVL.

A few counts support this clone. The V call is TRBV25-1, the J call TRBJ2-1; 10 bases match TRBD1. Trimming at V came to 2 bases and at J to 2 bases, leaving 9 bases not matched to a gene. The CDR3 length is 18 residues. Germline assignment: CDR1 MGHDK and CDR2 SYGVNS. The chain's CDR3 is CASSEEPGQGLTYNEQFF. CDR3 nucleotides: TGTGCCAGCAGTGAAGAACCGGGACAGGGGCTTACCTACAATGAGCAGTTCTTC.

J is TRBJ2-7 and V is TRBV2, with 7 bases fitting TRBD1. The V and J ends lost 7 bases and 3 bases, in that order; junction bases with no gene match: 18. The CDR3 totals 17 residues. In germline, CDR1 is SNHLY, CDR2 FYNNEI. CDR3 DNA: TGTGCCAGCATATTAGGACGGGTGGGGACAGAAGACTACGAGCAGTACTTC. This gives the protein CASILGRVGTEDYEQYF.

This chain uses TRBV7-2 with TRBJ2-3, with D tentatively TRBD2 (6 bases). The germline V gene encodes CDR1 SGHTA and CDR2 FQGNSA. V was pared by 3 bases and J by 0 bases, with 13 bases between. The CDR3 length is 16 residues. CDR3 loop: CASSLFPGDSTDTQYF. DNA for the CDR3: TGTGCCAGCAGCTTGTTCCCGGGAGATAGCACAGATACGCAGTATTTT.

The J gene is TRBJ2-1, the V gene TRBV3-1 (or the pseudogene TRBV3-2); weak D call: TRBD2 (6 bases). V lost 3 bases to trimming and J lost 8 bases, with 11 bases between them. The CDR3 extends over 13 amino acids. CDR1 is LGHDT, CDR2 YNNKEL, per germline (reference sequence). The CDR3 region has the DNA TGTGCCAGCAGCCAGGAGGGGCGGGATGAGCAGTTCTTC. Amino acid sequence: CASSQEGRDEQFF.

This clone was detected only once. This chain links TRBV27 with TRBJ2-7, with 9 nucleotides matching TRBD2. From germline, CDR1 is MNHEY and CDR2 SMNVEV (reference sequence). After removal of 5 bases from V and 4 bases from J, the junction contained 21 bases not matched to a gene. This CDR3 has 19 amino acids. The CDR3 sequence is CASSLNLLAGSTPGYEQYF. The CDR3, as DNA: TGTGCCAGCAGTCTAAATTTACTAGCGGGTAGTACCCCCGGGTACGAGCAGTACTTC.

The chain carries TRBV5-8 and TRBJ1-4, with TRBD1 identical over 7 bases. Germline-derived CDR1 and CDR2 are SGHTS and YDEGEE. The CDR3 runs to 16 residues. Unmatched junction bases numbered 14, after V lost 4 bases and J lost 8 bases. CDR3 sequence (DNA): TGTGCCAGCAGCAAGGGACAGAGGCCAGAGGGGGAAAAACTGTTTTTT. It translates to CASSKGQRPEGEKLFF.

In DNA form, the CDR3 reads TGTGCCAGCAGCTGGGTCCCGGGACTAGGGGGTGGCGAGCAGTACTTC. This translates into CASSWVPGLGGGEQYF. This chain uses TRBV7-8 with TRBJ2-7; TRBD2 matches at 8 bases. CDR3 size: 16 residues. V was pared by 4 bases and J by 6 bases, with 14 bases of the junction left unmatched. From germline, CDR1 is SGHVS and CDR2 FQNEAQ.

The gene calls are TRBV3-1 (or the pseudogene TRBV3-2) and TRBJ1-1; the D is unclear. Between the trimmed V and J ends, which lost 1 base and 3 bases, there was a span of 6 bases. The CDR3 length is 13 residues. Germline V gene lookup returns CDR1 LGHDT and CDR2 YNNKEL (reference sequence). DNA of the CDR3: TGTGCCAGCAGCCAAGTAGCGGACACTGAAGCTTTCTTT. Amino acid sequence: CASSQVADTEAFF.

The CDR3 DNA sequence: TGTGCCAGCACCGGGACTAGCGGAGGGGGCAATGAGCAGTTCTTC. This encodes CASTGTSGGGNEQFF. The rearrangement links TRBV2 to TRBJ2-1; 11 positions match TRBD2. The V gene end was trimmed by 7 bases and the J gene end by 6 bases; junction bases not matched to a gene: 8. The germline V gene has CDR1 SNHLY and CDR2 FYNNEI. CDR3 length equals 15 residues.

Points on this clone: A read error may account for a junction end that differs from germline. This sequence joins TRBV5-1 and TRBJ2-3; D possibly corresponds to TRBD1 (5 bases). The CDR3 extends over 13 amino acids. Germline-derived CDR1 and CDR2 are SGHRS and YFSETQ. For the CDR3, the DNA is TGTGCCAGCAGCTTGGAAGGGGCTGAGACGCAGTATTTT. Translating it yields CASSLEGAETQYF.

V is TRBV3-1 (or the pseudogene TRBV3-2) and J is TRBJ2-1, with D perhaps matching TRBD2 (5 bases). This CDR3 has 11 amino acids. The V gene's germline CDR1 is LGHDT and CDR2 YNNKEL (reference sequence). Trimming took off 6 bases at V and 7 bases at J, with 7 bases between the two ends. CDR3 residues: CASRRGNEQFF. CDR3 coding DNA: TGTGCCAGCAGACGGGGAAATGAGCAGTTCTTC.

This chain joins TRBV7-8 and TRBJ1-5; weak D call: TRBD1 (6 bases). Germline CDR1 SGHVS, CDR2 FQNEAQ. V lost 3 bases to trimming and J lost 4 bases, with 10 bases between them. The CDR3 contains 14 residues. The CDR3 coding sequence is TGTGCCAGCAGCTTCAGGGGAACAAATCAGCCCCAGCATTTT. This codes for CASSFRGTNQPQHF.

This chain links TRBV5-5 with TRBJ1-1; tentatively, D is TRBD1 (6 bases). There are 12 residues in the CDR3. V was pared by 4 bases and J by 11 bases, with 15 bases between. Germline-derived CDR1 and CDR2 are SGHKS and YYEKEE (reference sequence). In DNA form, the CDR3 reads TGTGCCAGCAGCGACCGGGACATACTCGCTTTCTTT. It encodes CASSDRDILAFF.

This clone occurred once. This chain uses TRBV7-3 with TRBJ2-1, with 10 bases lining up with TRBD2. V lost 5 bases and J lost 8; bases outside the gene matches: 12. The CDR3 spans 16 residues. Looked up from germline, CDR1 is SGHTA and CDR2 is FQGTGA. The CDR3 DNA is TGTGCCAGCAGCCCCAACCGGCTAGCGGGGGTGGATGAGCAGTTCTTC. Translation gives CASSPNRLAGVDEQFF.

In its sample, this clone was seen once. The V call is TRBV10-3, the J call TRBJ1-1, with D tentatively TRBD1 (6 bases). Trimming stripped 0 bases from V and 4 bases from J, with 9 bases between. The length of the CDR3 is 14 residues. Germline V gene data show CDR1 as ENHRY and CDR2 as SYGVKD. CDR3 bases: TGTGCCATCAGTGAGTCTGGGGGCCGCACTGAAGCTTTCTTT. This sequence encodes CAISESGGRTEAFF.

The rearrangement joins TRBV19 to TRBJ1-2; 10 nucleotides align to TRBD1. With V trimmed by 6 bases and J by 10 bases, 8 bases remained unmatched. CDR3 length equals 13 residues. The germline V gene encodes CDR1 LNHDA and CDR2 SQIVND (reference sequence). The CDR3 DNA reads TGTGCCAGTAGCATCCGGGACAGGGGACTCTACACCTTC. This gives the protein CASSIRDRGLYTF.

The gene calls are TRBV5-4 and TRBJ1-1, with no clear D. The CDR3 has 15 residues. V was pared by 0 bases and J by 2 bases, with 11 bases between. Germline-derived CDR1 and CDR2 are SGHNT and YYREEE (reference sequence). The CDR3 loop is CASSLGGYKNTEAFF. Written as DNA, the CDR3 is TGTGCCAGCAGCTTGGGAGGTTATAAAAACACTGAAGCTTTCTTT.

The chain uses TRBV9 and TRBJ1-2; tentatively, D is TRBD1 (5 bases). CDR3 length: 11 amino acids. V lost 3 bases and J 6 bases, leaving 6 bases between the germline ends. In germline, CDR1 is SGDLS, CDR2 YYNGEE. CDR3 protein: CASSAGDGYTF. The CDR3 region has the DNA TGTGCCAGCAGCGCGGGGGATGGCTACACCTTC.